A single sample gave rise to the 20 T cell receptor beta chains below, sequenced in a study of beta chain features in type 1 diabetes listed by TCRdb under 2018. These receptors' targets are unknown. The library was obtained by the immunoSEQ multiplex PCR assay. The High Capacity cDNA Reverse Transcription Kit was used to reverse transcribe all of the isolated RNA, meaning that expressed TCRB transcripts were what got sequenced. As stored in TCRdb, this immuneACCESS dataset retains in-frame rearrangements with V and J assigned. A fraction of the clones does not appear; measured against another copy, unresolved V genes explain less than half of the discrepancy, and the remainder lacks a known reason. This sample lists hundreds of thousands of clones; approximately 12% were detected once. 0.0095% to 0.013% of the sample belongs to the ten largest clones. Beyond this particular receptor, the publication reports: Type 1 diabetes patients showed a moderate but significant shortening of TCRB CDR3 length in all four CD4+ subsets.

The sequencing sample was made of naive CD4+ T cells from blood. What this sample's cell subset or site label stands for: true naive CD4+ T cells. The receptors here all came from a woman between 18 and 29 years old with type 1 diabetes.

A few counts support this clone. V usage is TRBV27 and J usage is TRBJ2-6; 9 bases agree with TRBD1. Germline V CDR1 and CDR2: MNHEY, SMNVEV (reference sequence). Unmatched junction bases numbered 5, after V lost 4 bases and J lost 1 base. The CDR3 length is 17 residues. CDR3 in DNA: TGTGCCAGCAGTTATTTGGGACAGGGATCTGGGGCCAACGTCCTGACTTTC. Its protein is CASSYLGQGSGANVLTF.

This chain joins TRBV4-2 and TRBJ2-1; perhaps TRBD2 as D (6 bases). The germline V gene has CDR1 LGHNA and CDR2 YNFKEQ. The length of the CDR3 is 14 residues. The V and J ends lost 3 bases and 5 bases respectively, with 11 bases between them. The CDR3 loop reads CASSHRRGDNEQFF. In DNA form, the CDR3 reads TGTGCCAGCAGCCATCGGCGGGGAGACAATGAGCAGTTCTTC.

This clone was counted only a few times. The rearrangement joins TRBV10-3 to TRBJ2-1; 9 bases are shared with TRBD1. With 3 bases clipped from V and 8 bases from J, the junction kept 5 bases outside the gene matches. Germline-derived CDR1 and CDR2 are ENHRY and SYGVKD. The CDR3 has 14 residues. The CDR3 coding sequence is TGTGCCATCAGTGAACCGGGACAGGGCGATGAGCAGTTCTTC. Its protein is CAISEPGQGDEQFF.

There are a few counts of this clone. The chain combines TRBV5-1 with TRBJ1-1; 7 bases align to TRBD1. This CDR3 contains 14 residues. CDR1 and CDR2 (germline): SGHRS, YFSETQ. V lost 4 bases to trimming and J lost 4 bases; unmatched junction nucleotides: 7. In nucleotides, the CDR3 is TGCGCCAGCAGCCTGGGGACAGAGAGCACTGAAGCTTTCTTT. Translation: CASSLGTESTEAFF.

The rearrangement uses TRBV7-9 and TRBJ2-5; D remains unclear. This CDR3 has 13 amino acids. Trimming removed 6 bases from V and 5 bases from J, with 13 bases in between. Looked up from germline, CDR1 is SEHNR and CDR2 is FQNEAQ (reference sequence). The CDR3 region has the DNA TGTGCCAGCAGGCCGGGTCGGTTGGAGACCCAGTACTTC. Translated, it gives CASRPGRLETQYF.

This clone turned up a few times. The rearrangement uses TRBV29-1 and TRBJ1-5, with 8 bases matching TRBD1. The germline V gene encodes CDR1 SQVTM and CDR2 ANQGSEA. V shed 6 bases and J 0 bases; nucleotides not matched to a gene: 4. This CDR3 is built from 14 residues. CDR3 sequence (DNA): TGCAGCGTCCAACAGGGGGATAGCAATCAGCCCCAGCATTTT. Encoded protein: CSVQQGDSNQPQHF.

The CDR3, as DNA: TGTGCCAGCAGTTACGGGCTAACAGGGGGCGTTGATGGCTACACCTTC. The encoded protein is CASSYGLTGGVDGYTF. J is TRBJ1-2 and V is TRBV6-6; TRBD1 aligns across 9 bases. V shed 2 bases and J 6 bases; nucleotides not matched to a gene: 10. The germline CDR1 and CDR2 sequences are MNHNY and SVGAGI (reference sequence). This CDR3 has 16 amino acids.

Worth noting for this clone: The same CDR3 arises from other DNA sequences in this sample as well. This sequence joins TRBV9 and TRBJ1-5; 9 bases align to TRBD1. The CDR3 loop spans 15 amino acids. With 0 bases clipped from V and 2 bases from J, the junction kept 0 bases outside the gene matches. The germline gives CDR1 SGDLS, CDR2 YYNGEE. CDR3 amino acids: CASSVGQGGNQPQHF. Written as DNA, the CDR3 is TGTGCCAGCAGCGTAGGACAGGGGGGCAATCAGCCCCAGCATTTT. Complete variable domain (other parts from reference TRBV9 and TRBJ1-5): DSGVTQTPKHLITATGQRVTLRCSPRSGDLSVYWYQQSLDQGLQFLIQYYNGEERAKGNILERFSAQQFPDLHSELNLSSLELGDSALYFCASSVGQGGNQPQHFGDGTRLSIL.

CDR3 DNA: TGTGCCAGCAGCTTCCAGCAGGGGATGAACACTGAAGCTTTCTTT. Amino acids: CASSFQQGMNTEAFF. The V and J genes are TRBV7-2 and TRBJ1-1; D might be TRBD1 (6 bases). This CDR3 spans 15 amino acids. Germline V gives CDR1 SGHTA, CDR2 FQGNSA. The V and J ends lost 3 bases and 0 bases respectively, with 11 bases between them.

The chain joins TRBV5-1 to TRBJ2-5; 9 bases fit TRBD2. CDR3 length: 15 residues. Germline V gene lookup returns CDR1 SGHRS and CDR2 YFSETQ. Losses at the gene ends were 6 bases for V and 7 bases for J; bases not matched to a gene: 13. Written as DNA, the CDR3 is TGCGCCAGCACCCAGACTAGCGGAGCAGTAGTGACCCAGTACTTC. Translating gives CASTQTSGAVVTQYF.

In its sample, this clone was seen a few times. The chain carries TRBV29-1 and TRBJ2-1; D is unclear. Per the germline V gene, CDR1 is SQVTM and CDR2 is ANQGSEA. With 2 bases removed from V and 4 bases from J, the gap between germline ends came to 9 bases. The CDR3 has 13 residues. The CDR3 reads CSVELIRYNEQFF. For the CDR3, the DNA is TGCAGCGTTGAATTGATCAGATACAATGAGCAGTTCTTC.

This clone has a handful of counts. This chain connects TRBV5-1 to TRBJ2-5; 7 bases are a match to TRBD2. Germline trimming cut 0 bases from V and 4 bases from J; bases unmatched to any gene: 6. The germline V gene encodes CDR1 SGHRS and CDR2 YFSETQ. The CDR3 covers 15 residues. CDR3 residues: CASSLEGGRGETQYF. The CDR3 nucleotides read TGCGCCAGCAGCTTGGAGGGAGGGAGAGGAGAGACCCAGTACTTC.

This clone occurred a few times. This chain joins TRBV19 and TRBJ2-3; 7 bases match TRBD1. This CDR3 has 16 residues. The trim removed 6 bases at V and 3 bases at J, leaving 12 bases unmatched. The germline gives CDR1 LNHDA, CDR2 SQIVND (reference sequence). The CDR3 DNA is TGTGCCAGTAGCCATAGGTGGGGACAGAGTACAGATACGCAGTATTTT. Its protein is CASSHRWGQSTDTQYF.

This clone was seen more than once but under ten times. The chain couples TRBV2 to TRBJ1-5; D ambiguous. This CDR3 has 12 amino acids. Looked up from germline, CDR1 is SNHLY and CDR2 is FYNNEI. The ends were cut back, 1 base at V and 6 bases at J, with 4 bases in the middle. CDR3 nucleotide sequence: TGTGCCAGCAGTGAAGGGAGTCAGCCCCAGCATTTT. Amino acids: CASSEGSQPQHF.

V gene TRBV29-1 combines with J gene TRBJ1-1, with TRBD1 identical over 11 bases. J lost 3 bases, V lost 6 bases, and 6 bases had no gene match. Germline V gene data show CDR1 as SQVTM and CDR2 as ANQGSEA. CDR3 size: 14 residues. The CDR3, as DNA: TGCAGCGTCCGGACAGGGGGCTGGTACACTGAAGCTTTCTTT. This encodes CSVRTGGWYTEAFF.

The CDR3 loop is CASSSSPGLAYQETQYF. Written as DNA, the CDR3 is TGTGCCAGCAGCTCATCACCGGGACTAGCGTACCAAGAGACCCAGTACTTC. V gene TRBV9 combines with J gene TRBJ2-5; 10 positions agree with TRBD2. The ends lost 4 bases at V and 0 bases at J; junction bases unmatched: 9. CDR3 length: 17 residues. The germline V gene encodes CDR1 SGDLS and CDR2 YYNGEE.

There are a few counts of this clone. The CDR3: CASSQATGGAGGYTF. The CDR3 DNA reads TGCGCCAGCAGCCAAGCGACAGGGGGCGCGGGGGGCTACACCTTC. This chain links TRBV4-3 with TRBJ1-2, with TRBD1 identical over 10 bases. From germline, CDR1 is LGHNA and CDR2 YSLEER. Trimming took 1 base from V and 8 from J; bases not matched to a gene: 7. The CDR3 is 15 residues long.

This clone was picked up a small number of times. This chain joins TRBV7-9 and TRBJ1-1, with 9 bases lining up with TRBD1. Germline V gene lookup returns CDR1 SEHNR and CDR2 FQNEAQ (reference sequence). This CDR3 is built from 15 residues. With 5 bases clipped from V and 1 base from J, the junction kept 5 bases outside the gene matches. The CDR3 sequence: CASSTTGGANTEAFF. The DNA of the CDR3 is TGTGCCAGCAGCACCACAGGGGGCGCGAACACTGAAGCTTTCTTT.

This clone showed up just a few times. The CDR3 sequence is CASSFRGAPPSEQFF. The CDR3 bases are TGTGCCAGCAGTTTTCGCGGGGCCCCCCCCAGTGAGCAGTTCTTC. The chain carries TRBV28 and TRBJ2-1; D might be TRBD2 (6 bases). Looked up from germline, CDR1 is MDHEN and CDR2 is SYDVKM. CDR3 size: 15 residues. V was trimmed by 3 bases and J by 9 bases, leaving 18 bases between them.

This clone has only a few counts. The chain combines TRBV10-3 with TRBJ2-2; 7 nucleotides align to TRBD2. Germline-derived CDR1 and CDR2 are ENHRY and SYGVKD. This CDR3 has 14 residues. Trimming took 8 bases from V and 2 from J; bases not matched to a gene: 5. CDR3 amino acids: CAIGRASNTGELFF. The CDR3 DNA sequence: TGTGCCATCGGGAGGGCCAGCAACACCGGGGAGCTGTTTTTT.